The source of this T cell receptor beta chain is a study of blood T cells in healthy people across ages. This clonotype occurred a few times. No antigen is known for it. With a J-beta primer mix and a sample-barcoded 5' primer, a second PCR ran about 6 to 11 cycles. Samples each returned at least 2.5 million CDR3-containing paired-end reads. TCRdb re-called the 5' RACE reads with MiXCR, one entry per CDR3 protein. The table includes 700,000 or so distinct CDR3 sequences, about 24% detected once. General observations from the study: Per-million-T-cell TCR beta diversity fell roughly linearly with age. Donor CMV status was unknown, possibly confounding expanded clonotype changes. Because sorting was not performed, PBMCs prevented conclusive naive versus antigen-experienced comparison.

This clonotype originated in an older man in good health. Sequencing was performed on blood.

CDR3 nucleotide sequence: TGTGCCAGCAGCCGGGTCTTTGACAGGGGGCAAGGAGAAAAACTGTTTTTT. Amino acid sequence: CASSRVFDRGQGEKLFF. The chain has TRBV7-9 and TRBJ1-4, with 10 bases aligning to TRBD1. After removal of 5 bases from V and 8 bases from J, the junction contained 14 bases not matched to a gene. The CDR3 sequence is 17 residues long. The germline CDR1 and CDR2 sequences are SEHNR and FQNEAQ (reference sequence).